Given below is one T cell receptor (beta chain) in context. In this sample, this clonotype turned up a few times. Its target antigen remains unknown. No clone much larger than this one lies a single base away; base qualities are absent. The TCR beta CDR3 regions were amplified from the RNA transcripts. The TCR CDR3 was subjected to a first round of RT-PCR using the HTBI primer set and the Qiagen OneStep RT-PCR kit. Libraries were constructed in a second round of multiplex PCR, after which size selection and purification were performed. Sequencing of the libraries was done on an Illumina HiSeq2000 using paired-end 100 bp reads. Regarding the original processing steps: SOAPnuke was used to process the raw data, throwing out any read that contained adapters or uncalled bases, had a mean Phred below 15, or lacked an exact constant-primer or identifier match. COPE v1.2.5 was used to merge high-quality paired reads, and clonotypes were defined as unique nucleotide sequences. Clonotypes were aligned to IMGT TRBV, TRBD and TRBJ reference segments using MiTCR v1.1. Only V-J combinations with frequency above 0.0001, covering roughly 99% of repertoires, were analysed. A TCS score was defined as the ratio of F50 (clonal expansion) to E x V (chaos), with BLOSUM62-based TCRdist applied between CDR3 peptides within each V-J. Welch's t-statistics and random forest reduced fewer than 550 V-J features to 10 to 15, which were used in a naive Bayes classifier (R e1071). Thyroid-blood repertoire similarity was quantified with the Morisita-Horn index. TCRdb took the public reads, trimmed them with fastp at Q25, ran MiXCR for clone calling and kept in-frame beta chains. Identical CDR3 protein sequences are pooled into one entry, listed with their most common genes and DNA. These V and J calls originate from TCRdb's pipeline instead of the authors' own analysis. A total of around 760,000 distinct CDR3 sequences appear in this sample, around 40% of them only once. The ten largest clonotypes hold less than 35% of the sample.

The data originate from a study of T cells in Graves' hyperthyroidism and ophthalmopathy (dated by TCRdb to between 2018 and 2020). At the level of the whole study: Peripheral blood samples were taken at initial diagnosis, before any treatment was given. To identify distinguishing TCR V-J signatures, a discovery cohort of about 100 patients was used, comprising some 45 with Graves' ophthalmopathy and 57 with stable Graves' hyperthyroidism. Prospective prediction of ophthalmopathy was tested in an independent validation cohort consisting of some 19 hyperthyroidism patients and over 15 patients who later progressed to ophthalmopathy. The approximately 100 discovery patients were divided at random into training and test sets in a 7:3 ratio. The study also compared thyroid tissue and blood T-cell repertoires from a handful of Graves' hyperthyroidism patients. After blood sampling, hyperthyroidism patients were treated with methimazole at a starting dose of 30 mg daily, and ophthalmopathy patients were treated with high-dose intravenous methylprednisolone. According to the paper, TCR Vbeta CDR3 sequencing was carried out on roughly 130 peripheral blood samples, which came from around 43 ophthalmopathy, around 74 hyperthyroidism and 17 progressor patients.

Overall results and qualifications from the work: No statistical method was used to fix the sample size in advance, and group allocation was not hidden from the investigators. In validation, the model predicted progression to ophthalmopathy with approximately 71% sensitivity and less than 80% specificity, a median of approximately 6.5 months before onset. In cross-validation, a model built on a 13 V-J signature told ophthalmopathy apart from stable hyperthyroidism with just under 90% sensitivity and approximately 81% specificity, and in testing the same model reached 80%/75%. Blood samples also contained most of the expanded thyroid clonotypes (frequency above 0.001), which suggests that blood repertoires may reflect thyroid immune responses.

The germline V end is reduced by 2 bases and the J end by 0 bases; junction bases left unmatched: 6. Measured from the cysteine to the phenylalanine, the CDR3 is 16 residues long. Left in the record is the CDR3 DNA by itself, 48 bases read in frame from the first base. The CDR1 and CDR2 encoded by the germline V gene (reference sequence) are LNHDA and SQIVND. Stable Graves' hyperthyroidism was defined as no progression to ophthalmopathy during 18 months of follow-up. Hyperthyroidism patients were newly diagnosed, with disease duration under 2 months, and aged 18 to 65 years. Any patient with an uncontrolled infection, another autoimmune disease, pregnancy or lactation was excluded. Diagnoses were established on the basis of clinical symptoms, serum thyroxine and TRAb, thyroid ultrasound, and orbital computed tomography. PBMCs were isolated from more than 8 ml of fresh peripheral blood by Ficoll-Paque density gradient centrifugation. Trizol reagent was used to extract total RNA, and RNA quality was then checked on an Agilent 2100 Bioanalyzer.

The sequence derives from a woman aged 40 to 55 with Graves' hyperthyroidism. The sequencing input was blood. The V and J segments used are TRBV19 and TRBJ1-2, with 7 middle bases fitting TRBD1. The CDR3 protein: CASSIKGDSTNYGYTF. In nucleotides, the sequence is TGTGCCAGTAGTATAAAGGGGGACAGCACTAACTATGGCTACACCTTC.